These 21 T cell receptor beta chains were sequenced from one sample in a study of CD8 T cells in Susac syndrome. A quantity of roughly 0.5 to 1 ug RNA underwent reverse transcription using random hexamers. TCRdb re-derived calls from the immunoSEQ multiplex PCR reads in MiXCR, one entry per CDR3 protein. The repertoire holds some 150,000 distinct CDR3 sequences, with 95% to 96% as singletons. Sequencing was carried out using CD8+ T cells from PBMCs. The receptors originated from a human donor with multiple sclerosis.

V and J are TRBV12-3 or TRBV12-4 and TRBJ2-2; D is perhaps TRBD1 (7 bases). V lost 7 bases and J 5 bases, leaving 14 bases between the germline ends. The CDR3 is 14 amino acids. As DNA, the CDR3 is TGTGCCAGCACCTGGAGGGGGCCTACCGGGGAGCTGTTTTTT. Translated: CASTWRGPTGELFF.

The V gene is TRBV27, the J gene TRBJ1-1; 7 bases are a match to TRBD1. Germline values: CDR1 MNHEY, CDR2 SMNVEV (reference sequence). This CDR3 region has 14 residues. The trim removed 6 bases at V and 8 bases at J, leaving 12 bases unmatched. The CDR3 coding sequence is TGTGCCAGCAGCCTCAGGGGGGCCGGTAAGGAAGCTTTCTTT. Its protein is CASSLRGAGKEAFF.

This clonotype is a singleton in its sample. Because the CDR3's place on the DNA is in doubt, the DNA is left out and the CDR3 is given as listed by TCRdb. The chain recombines TRBV27 with TRBJ2-2; the D call in the table, TRBD2, was not verified against the DNA. The CDR3 spans 15 residues, counting both ends. The germline V gene encodes CDR1 MNHEY and CDR2 SMNVEV (reference sequence). This chain's CDR3 is CASSLSLRGTGELFF.

This clonotype was seen a single time. The genes are TRBV3-1 and TRBJ1-3; no clear D gene. From germline, CDR1 is LGHDT and CDR2 YNNKEL (reference sequence). CDR3 length: 13 residues. V was pared by 1 base and J by 1 base, with 2 bases between. CDR3 coding DNA: TGTGCCAGCAGCCAAGTGTCTGGAAACACCATATATTTT. Its translation is CASSQVSGNTIYF.

The chain employs TRBV25-1 and TRBJ2-1, with TRBD2 identical over 7 bases. The CDR3 has 14 residues. Germline assignment: CDR1 MGHDK and CDR2 SYGVNS. Trimming cost V 7 bases and J 4 bases; bases outside gene matches: 7. The CDR3 DNA is TGTGCCAGCAACCCGGGGGGTCTTTACAATGAGCAGTTCTTC. Its protein product is CASNPGGLYNEQFF.

The V gene is TRBV27, the J gene TRBJ2-3, with no clear D. CDR3 length: 14 residues. CDR1 and CDR2 from the germline V gene are MNHEY and SMNVEV (reference sequence). V was cut by 7 bases and J by 4 bases, with 15 bases left in between. DNA for the CDR3: TGTGCCAGCAACCGGGCCAGATTATCAGATACGCAGTATTTT. It is translated as CASNRARLSDTQYF.

The chain combines TRBV2 with TRBJ2-7, with unresolved D. There are 11 residues in the CDR3. Between the trimmed V and J ends, which lost 3 bases and 8 bases, there was a span of 8 bases. Germline loops: CDR1 SNHLY, CDR2 FYNNEI. CDR3 sequence (DNA): TGTGCCAGCAGTGATGGCCCCAAGCAGTACTTC. This codes for CASSDGPKQYF. The entire variable domain, with the rest obtained from reference TRBV2 and TRBJ2-7, is as follows: EPEVTQTPSHQVTQMGQEVILRCVPISNHLYFYWYRQILGQKVEFLVSFYNNEISEKSEIFDDQFSVERPDGSNFTLKIRSTKLEDSAMYFCASSDGPKQYFGPGTRLTVT.

The chain links TRBV20-1 to TRBJ1-1, with TRBD1 matching over 9 bases. With V trimmed by 1 base and J by 4 bases, 10 bases remained unmatched. Germline CDR1 is DFQATT and CDR2 is SNEGSKA (reference sequence). The CDR3 extends over 16 amino acids. CDR3 DNA sequence: TGCAGTGCTAGAGGTGACAGGGGGATCATCGGCACTGAAGCTTTCTTT. Translation: CSARGDRGIIGTEAFF.

The chain joins TRBV3-1 to TRBJ1-2, with unresolved D. The CDR3 contains 16 residues. V shed 0 bases and J shed 4 bases, with 15 bases lying between them. Germline-derived CDR1 and CDR2 are LGHDT and YNNKEL (reference sequence). CDR3 loop: CASSQDHRAPGYGYTF. As DNA, the CDR3 is TGTGCCAGCAGCCAAGATCATCGGGCCCCGGGCTATGGCTACACCTTC.

In nucleotides, the CDR3 is TGTGCCAGTAGTATTCATCAGGGAAGAGATACGCAGTATTTT. It yields the protein CASSIHQGRDTQYF. The chain uses TRBV19 and TRBJ2-3, with D perhaps TRBD1 (5 bases). V gave up 3 bases and J gave up 5 bases, with 12 bases separating them. The CDR3 is 14 amino acids. Germline-derived CDR1 and CDR2 are LNHDA and SQIVND (reference sequence).

The chain uses TRBV29-1 and TRBJ2-2; TRBD2 matches 8 bases. Germline-derived CDR1 and CDR2 are SQVTM and ANQGSEA. The trim removed 1 base at V and 6 bases at J, leaving 7 bases unmatched. The CDR3 has 15 residues. In DNA form, the CDR3 reads TGCAGCGTTGAAGGAGACGGGGGGGCGGCCGGGGAGCTGTTTTTT. This gives the protein CSVEGDGGAAGELFF.

The J gene is TRBJ2-5, the V gene TRBV12-3 or TRBV12-4; 12 bases fit TRBD2. The CDR3 has 13 amino acids. V was pared by 5 bases and J by 5 bases, with 0 bases of the junction left unmatched. CDR3 loop: CASSGTSGETQYF. The CDR3 nucleotides read TGTGCCAGCAGTGGGACTAGCGGGGAGACCCAGTACTTC.

The chain links TRBV7-6 to TRBJ1-1; D perhaps matches TRBD1 (6 bases). The CDR3 extends over 14 amino acids. Germline CDR1 is SGHVS and CDR2 is FNYEAQ. V lost 1 base, J lost 3 bases, and 9 bases lay in between. CDR3 bases: TGTGCCAGCAGCTTAGAGGAGGGGGACACTGAAGCTTTCTTT. Encoded protein: CASSLEEGDTEAFF.

V usage is TRBV6-4 and J usage is TRBJ2-3, with D perhaps TRBD2 (6 bases). Between the trimmed V and J ends, which lost 0 bases and 3 bases, there was a span of 10 bases. This CDR3 has 15 amino acids. CDR1 is MRHNA, CDR2 SNTAGT, per germline. The DNA of the CDR3 is TGTGCCAGCAGTGACTCTAACGGGGGTACAGATACGCAGTATTTT. This translates into CASSDSNGGTDTQYF.

The chain couples TRBV11-2 to TRBJ1-2, with a tentative D call TRBD1 (6 bases). Germline V gene lookup returns CDR1 SGHAT and CDR2 FQNNGV. Trimming shortened V by 1 base and J by 4 bases, and 7 bases separated the two germline ends. The CDR3 covers 13 residues. CDR3 sequence: CASSLARGYGYTF. The CDR3 DNA reads as TGTGCCAGCAGCTTAGCCAGGGGCTATGGCTACACCTTC. Supplemented by reference TRBV11-2 and TRBJ1-2, the full variable domain reads EAGVAQSPRYKIIEKRQSVAFWCNPISGHATLYWYQQILGQGPKLLIQFQNNGVVDDSQLPKDRFSAERLKGVDSTLKIQPAKLEDSAVYLCASSLARGYGYTFGSGTRLTVV.

This sequence joins TRBV20-1 and TRBJ1-2, with 7 bases lining up with TRBD1. The CDR3 extends over 18 amino acids. V was clipped by 0 bases and J by 1 base; unmatched bases: 14. Germline V CDR1 and CDR2: DFQATT, SNEGSKA (reference sequence). CDR3 DNA sequence: TGCAGTGCTAGAGATCTCGAACAGGGGATAGGGTTTAACTATGGCTACACCTTC. Amino acids: CSARDLEQGIGFNYGYTF.

The chain recombines TRBV19 with TRBJ1-1, with D hard to call. Germline V CDR1 and CDR2: LNHDA, SQIVND (reference sequence). The CDR3 loop spans 12 amino acids. Trimming took off 7 bases at V and 2 bases at J, with 8 bases between the two ends. The CDR3 here is CASITGNTEAFF. CDR3 in DNA: TGTGCCAGTATTACGGGAAACACTGAAGCTTTCTTT.

The chain couples TRBV29-1 to TRBJ1-4, with 8 bases matching TRBD1. Germline V gene sequence: CDR1 SQVTM, CDR2 ANQGSEA. Trimming at V came to 6 bases and at J to 6 bases, leaving 6 bases not matched to a gene. This CDR3 contains 13 residues. CDR3 in amino acids: CSVADREDEKLFF. CDR3 coding DNA: TGCAGCGTCGCGGACAGGGAAGATGAAAAACTGTTTTTT.

This clonotype turned up a few times. This chain connects TRBV4-1 to TRBJ1-1; D is ambiguous. Trimming left V 0 bases short and J 0 bases short, with 11 bases between. Germline V gene lookup returns CDR1 MGHRA and CDR2 YSYEKL. The CDR3 runs 16 residues. CDR3 coding DNA: TGCGCCAGCAGCCAAGATGGTAGTTCCATGAACACTGAAGCTTTCTTT. Encoded protein: CASSQDGSSMNTEAFF.

The chain recombines TRBV6-5 with TRBJ2-1; no clear D gene. Germline lookup yields CDR1 MNHEY and CDR2 SVGAGI. The CDR3 is 14 amino acids. V was trimmed by 3 bases and J by 10 bases, leaving 16 bases between them. CDR3 amino acids: CASSYSPEMPEQFF. DNA of the CDR3: TGTGCCAGCAGTTATTCCCCCGAGATGCCGGAGCAGTTCTTC.

The CDR3: CASSFRDNYEQYV. CDR3 DNA: TGTGCCAGCAGCTTCAGAGACAACTACGAGCAGTACGTC. The rearrangement links TRBV5-5 to TRBJ2-7; D is ambiguous. Germline V gives CDR1 SGHKS, CDR2 YYEKEE (reference sequence). V lost 2 bases, J lost 3 bases, and 9 bases lay in between. The CDR3 spans 13 residues.